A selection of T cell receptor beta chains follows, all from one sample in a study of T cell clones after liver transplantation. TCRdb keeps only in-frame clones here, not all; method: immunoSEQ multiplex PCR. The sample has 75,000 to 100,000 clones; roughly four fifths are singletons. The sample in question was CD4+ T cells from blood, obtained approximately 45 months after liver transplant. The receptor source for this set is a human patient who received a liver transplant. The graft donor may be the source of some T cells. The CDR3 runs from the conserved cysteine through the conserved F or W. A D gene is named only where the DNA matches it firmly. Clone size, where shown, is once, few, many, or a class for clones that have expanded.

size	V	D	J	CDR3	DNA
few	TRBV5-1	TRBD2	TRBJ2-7	CASSLGRSGALSSYEQYF	TGCGCCAGCAGCTTGGGCCGTAGCGGGGCCCTCAGCTCCTACGAGCAGTACTTC
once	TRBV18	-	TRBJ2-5	CASSPPNAGGSQETQYF	TGTGCCAGCTCACCACCGAATGCAGGGGGGTCCCAAGAGACCCAGTACTTC
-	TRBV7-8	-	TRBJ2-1	CASSLSRDSYNAQFF	TGTGCCAGCAGCTTAAGTCGGGACTCATACAATGCGCAGTTCTTC
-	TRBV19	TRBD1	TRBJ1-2	CASSIALWTGGGYTF	TGTGCCAGTAGTATAGCCCTCTGGACAGGCGGGGGCTACACCTTC
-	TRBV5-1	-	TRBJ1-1	CASSSGASMNTEAFF	TGCGCCAGCAGCTCAGGGGCCTCCATGAACACTGAAGCTTTCTTT
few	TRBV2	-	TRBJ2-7	CASKYGVAYEQYF	TGTGCCAGCAAATACGGGGTAGCCTACGAGCAGTACTTC
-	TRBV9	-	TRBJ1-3	CASSVDQGRTIYF	TGTGCCAGCAGCGTAGACCAGGGGAGGACCATATATTTT
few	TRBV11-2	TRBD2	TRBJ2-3	CASSQQLAGGTDTQYF	TGTGCCAGCAGCCAACAACTAGCGGGAGGGACTGATACGCAGTATTTT
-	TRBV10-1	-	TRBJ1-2	CASSEQDF	TGCGCCAGCAGTGAACAAGACTTC
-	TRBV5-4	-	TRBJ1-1	CALGGRNTEAFF	TGTGCCCTCGGGGGAAGGAACACTGAAGCTTTCTTT
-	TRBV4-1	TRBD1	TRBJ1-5	CASSHHWARGLGQPQHF	TGCGCCAGCAGCCACCACTGGGCCAGGGGGCTGGGTCAGCCCCAGCATTTT
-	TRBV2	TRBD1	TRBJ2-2	CASRETGTGELFF	TGTGCCAGCAGAGAGACAGGGACCGGGGAGCTGTTTTTT
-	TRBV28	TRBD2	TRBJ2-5	CASSFVAGGRETQYF	TGTGCCAGCAGTTTCGTAGCGGGAGGACGAGAGACCCAGTACTTC
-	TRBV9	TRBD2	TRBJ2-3	CASSVASGRSLGTDTQYF	TGTGCCAGCAGCGTAGCGAGCGGGAGGTCCCTGGGGACAGATACGCAGTATTTT
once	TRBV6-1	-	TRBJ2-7	CASRTAVYEQYF	TGTGCCAGCCGAACTGCGGTATACGAGCAGTACTTC
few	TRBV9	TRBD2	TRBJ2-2	CASSVEGSGIVGELFF	TGTGCCAGCAGCGTAGAAGGTAGCGGGATAGTCGGGGAGCTGTTTTTT
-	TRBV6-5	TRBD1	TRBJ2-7	CASRGTGGSYEQYF	TGTGCCAGCAGGGGGACAGGGGGCTCCTACGAGCAGTACTTC
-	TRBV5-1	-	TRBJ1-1	CASSQGTPNTEAFF	TGCGCCAGCAGCCAAGGGACACCGAACACTGAAGCTTTCTTT
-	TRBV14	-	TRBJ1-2	CASSLYRNWGYGYTF	TGTGCCAGCAGCCTGTACAGGAATTGGGGCTATGGCTACACCTTC
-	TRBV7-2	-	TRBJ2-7	CASSLDWKRDEQYF	TGTGCCAGCAGCTTAGACTGGAAAAGGGACGAGCAGTACTTC
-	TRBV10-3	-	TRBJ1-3	CAISEQTQGMVGNTIYF	TGTGCCATCAGTGAGCAAACCCAGGGGATGGTTGGAAACACCATATATTTT
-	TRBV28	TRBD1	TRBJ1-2	CASSLSRVQGDGYTF	TGTGCCAGCAGTTTATCTAGGGTGCAGGGGGATGGCTACACCTTC
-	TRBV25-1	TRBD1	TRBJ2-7	CASSAWTGGEQYF	TGTGCCAGCAGTGCTTGGACAGGGGGCGAGCAGTACTTC
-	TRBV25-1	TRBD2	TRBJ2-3	CASSDPGWREGTDTQYF	TGTGCCAGCAGTGACCCCGGCTGGCGGGAGGGCACAGATACGCAGTATTTT
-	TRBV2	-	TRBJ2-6	CASSGTGFSGANVLTF	TGTGCCAGCAGTGGTACGGGGTTTTCTGGGGCCAACGTCCTGACTTTC
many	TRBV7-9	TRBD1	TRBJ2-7	CASSLVMTGGSYEQYF	TGTGCCAGCAGCTTAGTGATGACAGGGGGATCCTACGAGCAGTACTTC
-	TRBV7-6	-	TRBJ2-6	CASSTQFPRTGANVLTF	TGTGCCAGCAGCACACAGTTCCCCAGGACGGGGGCCAACGTCCTGACTTTC
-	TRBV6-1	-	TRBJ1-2	CATDRGGRSGYTF	TGTGCCACCGACCGAGGGGGTCGGTCTGGCTACACCTTC
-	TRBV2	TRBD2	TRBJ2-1	CASTRLAGERGNEQFF	TGTGCCAGCACCAGACTAGCGGGAGAGAGGGGGAATGAGCAGTTCTTC
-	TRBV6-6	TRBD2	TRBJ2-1	CASSLRAGGAENEQFF	TGTGCCAGCAGTCTCCGGGCGGGGGGGGCCGAAAATGAGCAGTTCTTC
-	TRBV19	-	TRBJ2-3	CASSRPSTDTQYF	TGTGCCAGTAGTAGGCCTTCCACAGATACGCAGTATTTT
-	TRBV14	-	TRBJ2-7	CASSRAYEQYF	TGTGCCAGCAGCCGGGCGTACGAGCAGTACTTC
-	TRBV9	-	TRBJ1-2	CASSAPIGGAWYGYTF	TGTGCCAGCAGCGCCCCGATTGGGGGGGCTTGGTATGGCTACACCTTC
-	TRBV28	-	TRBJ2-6	CASRRVFHSGANVLTF	TGTGCCAGCAGACGGGTCTTCCACTCTGGGGCCAACGTCCTGACTTTC
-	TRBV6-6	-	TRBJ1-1	CASSYISGYGAFF	TGTGCCAGCAGTTACATCAGTGGCTACGGAGCTTTCTTT
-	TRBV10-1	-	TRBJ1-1	CASSESTVGAGRAFF	TGCGCCAGCAGTGAGTCGACGGTGGGGGCCGGAAGAGCTTTCTTT
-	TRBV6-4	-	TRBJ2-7	CASSDRGAGGAYEQYF	TGTGCCAGCAGTGACCGGGGGGCAGGGGGGGCCTACGAGCAGTACTTC
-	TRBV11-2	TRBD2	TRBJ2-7	CASSLGYRPGGIYEQYF	TGTGCCAGCAGCTTAGGCTATCGACCGGGAGGAATCTACGAGCAGTACTTC
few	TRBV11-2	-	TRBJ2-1	CASSFALNNEQFF	TGTGCCAGCAGCTTTGCGTTGAACAATGAGCAGTTCTTC
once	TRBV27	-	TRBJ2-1	CASSFHPSYNEQFF	TGTGCCAGCAGTTTCCACCCCTCCTACAATGAGCAGTTCTTC
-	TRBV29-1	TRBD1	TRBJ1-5	CSASSGTGHQPQHF	TGCAGCGCTTCCTCCGGGACAGGGCATCAGCCCCAGCATTTT
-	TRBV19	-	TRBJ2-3	CARPAGRTGDTQYF	TGTGCCAGGCCCGCCGGACGCACTGGAGATACGCAGTATTTT
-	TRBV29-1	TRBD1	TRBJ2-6	CSVATGAPSGANVLTF	TGCAGCGTTGCGACAGGGGCCCCCTCTGGGGCCAACGTCCTGACTTTC
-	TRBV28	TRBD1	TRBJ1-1	CASRSRDRVLAFF	TGTGCCAGCAGGTCCCGGGACAGGGTCTTGGCTTTCTTT
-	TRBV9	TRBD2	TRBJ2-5	CASSVTGGPSGETQYF	TGTGCCAGCAGCGTCACGGGAGGGCCCTCGGGAGAGACCCAGTACTTC